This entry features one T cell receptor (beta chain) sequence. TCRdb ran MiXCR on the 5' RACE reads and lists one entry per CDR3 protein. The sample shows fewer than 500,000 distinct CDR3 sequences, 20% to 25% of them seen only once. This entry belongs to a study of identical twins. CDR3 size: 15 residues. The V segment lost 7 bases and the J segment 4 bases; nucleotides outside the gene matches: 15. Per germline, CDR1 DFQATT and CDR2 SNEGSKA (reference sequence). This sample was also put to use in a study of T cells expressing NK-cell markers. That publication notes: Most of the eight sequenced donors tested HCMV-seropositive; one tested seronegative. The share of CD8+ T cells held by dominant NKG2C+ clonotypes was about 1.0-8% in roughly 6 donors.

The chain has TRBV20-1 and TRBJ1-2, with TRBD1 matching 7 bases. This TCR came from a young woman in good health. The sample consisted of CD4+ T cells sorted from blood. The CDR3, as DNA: TGCAGTGTCAGAGGTTGGGCAGGGGGTTCCTATGGCTACACCTTC. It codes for CSVRGWAGGSYGYTF.